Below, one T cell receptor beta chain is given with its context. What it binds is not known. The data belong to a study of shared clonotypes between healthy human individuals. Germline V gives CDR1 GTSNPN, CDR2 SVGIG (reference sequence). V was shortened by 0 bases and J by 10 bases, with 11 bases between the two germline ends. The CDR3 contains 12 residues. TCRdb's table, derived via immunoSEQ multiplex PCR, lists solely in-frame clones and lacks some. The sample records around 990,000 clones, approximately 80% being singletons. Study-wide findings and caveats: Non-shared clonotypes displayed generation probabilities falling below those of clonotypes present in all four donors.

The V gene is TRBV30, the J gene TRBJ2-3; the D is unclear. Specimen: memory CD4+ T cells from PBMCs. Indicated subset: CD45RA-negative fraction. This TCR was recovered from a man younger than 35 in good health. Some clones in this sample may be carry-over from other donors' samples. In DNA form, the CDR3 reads TGTGCCTGGAGTGTCATCGGCTTTGCGCAGTATTTT. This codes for CAWSVIGFAQYF.